This record covers a single T cell receptor (beta chain). The antigen is not known. This sample stems from a study of memory CD4+ T cells and cytomegalovirus serostatus. Looked up from germline, CDR1 is SGHDN and CDR2 is FVKESK. V shed 2 bases, J shed 9 bases, and the junction held 9 bases outside the gene matches. CDR3 length equals 17 residues. Whole-study findings and limits: About 40% of the roughly 160 known CMV-associated TCRbeta sequences appeared in CD4+ memory.

Generated by immunoSEQ multiplex PCR, the TCRdb table keeps only in-frame clones and is missing some. The sample has around 60,000 clones, approximately 81% seen once; the top ten hold just under 0.5%. The sort gate was single viable CD3+CD4+CD8-CD45RO+ cells for memory CD4+ T cells. This clonotype originated in an adult in good health and CMV-seronegative. Some clones in this sample may be carry-over from other donors' samples. This rearrangement joins TRBV14 to TRBJ2-1; 14 nucleotides align to TRBD2. The specimen sequenced was memory CD4+ T cells from blood. The CDR3 DNA reads TGTGCCAGCAGCCAACTTTGGACTAGCGGGAGGTCGTTTGAGCAGTTCTTC. It codes for CASSQLWTSGRSFEQFF.